Presented here are 21 T cell receptor beta chains from one specimen sequenced in a study of T-cell memory formation after mild COVID-19. Each CDR3 protein is one row after TCRdb ran MiXCR on the 5' RACE reads. The sample consists of approximately 500,000 distinct CDR3 sequences, around 27% of them appearing once. Sequencing was carried out using PBMCs or a T cell subset sorted from them (not recorded which). All receptors derive from an adult woman who had mild COVID-19 (a few samples of this study predate the infection). Cell type and time point are not known.

This clonotype was picked up many times. The chain uses TRBV12-3 or TRBV12-4 and TRBJ2-6, with unresolved D. The length of the CDR3 is 15 residues. V lost 5 bases and J lost 1, with 9 bases in between. The CDR3 sequence is CASSPWSSGANVLTF. For the CDR3, the DNA is TGTGCCAGCAGTCCCTGGTCATCTGGGGCCAACGTCCTGACTTTC.

The rearrangement links TRBV29-1 to TRBJ2-7, with D maybe TRBD1 (5 bases). V was pared by 0 bases and J by 2 bases, with 8 bases between. The CDR3 has 13 residues. In germline, CDR1 is SQVTM, CDR2 ANQGSEA. In nucleotides, the CDR3 is TGCAGCGTTGAAGATCACAGGACCTACGAGCAGTACTTC. Protein product: CSVEDHRTYEQYF.

The V and J genes are TRBV7-9 and TRBJ1-6, with D perhaps TRBD1 (6 bases). The germline V gene has CDR1 SEHNR and CDR2 FQNEAQ (reference sequence). The germline V and J ends were trimmed by 5 bases and 7 bases, with 21 bases remaining between them. This CDR3 contains 17 residues. DNA of the CDR3: TGTGCCAGCAGCCCCGTGGGGGGGCCTACATCCAATTCACCCCTCCACTTT. The encoded protein is CASSPVGGPTSNSPLHF. The full variable domain, rest sourced from reference TRBV7-9 and TRBJ1-6, is DTGVSQNPRHKITKRGQNVTFRCDPISEHNRLYWYRQTLGQGPEFLTYFQNEAQLEKSRLLSDRFSAERPKGSFSTLEIQRTEQGDSAMYLCASSPVGGPTSNSPLHFGNGTRLTVT.

This clonotype was picked up a small number of times. The chain combines TRBV29-1 with TRBJ2-4; 10 nucleotides match TRBD2. The trim removed 0 bases at V and 6 bases at J, leaving 8 bases unmatched. CDR1 and CDR2 (germline): SQVTM, ANQGSEA. CDR3 length: 16 residues. Here the CDR3 DNA reads TGCAGCGTTGAAGATCCGCCGGGACTAGCGACAAACATTCAGTACTTC. Its protein product is CSVEDPPGLATNIQYF.

This clonotype was counted between two and nine times. The chain joins TRBV11-2 to TRBJ1-6; 8 positions agree with TRBD1. The V gene's germline CDR1 is SGHAT and CDR2 FQNNGV. V was pared by 5 bases and J by 8 bases, with 5 bases of the junction left unmatched. This CDR3 comprises 14 residues. The CDR3 sequence is CASSPDRVYSPLHF. The CDR3 DNA is TGTGCCAGCAGCCCGGACAGGGTATATTCACCCCTCCACTTT.

The genes are TRBV7-6 and TRBJ2-1; D ambiguous. This CDR3 region has 14 residues. CDR1 is SGHVS and CDR2 is FNYEAQ in the germline V gene. V was cut by 5 bases and J by 0 bases, with 8 bases left in between. CDR3: CASSPGNSYNEQFF. CDR3 sequence (DNA): TGTGCCAGCAGCCCCGGCAACTCCTACAATGAGCAGTTCTTC. Looking up the rest from reference TRBV7-6 and TRBJ2-1 gives the full variable domain: GAGVSQSPRYKVTKRGQDVALRCDPISGHVSLYWYRQALGQGPEFLTYFNYEAQQDKSGLPNDRFSAERPEGSISTLTIQRTEQRDSAMYRCASSPGNSYNEQFFGPGTRLTVL.

This clonotype was counted many times. The rearrangement joins TRBV7-9 to TRBJ1-2; perhaps TRBD1 as D (5 bases). The CDR3 loop spans 16 amino acids. Between the trimmed V and J ends, which lost 5 bases and 4 bases, there was a span of 20 bases. Germline-derived CDR1 and CDR2 are SEHNR and FQNEAQ (reference sequence). The CDR3 loop reads CASSKLAGQEFYGYTF. The CDR3 DNA reads as TGTGCCAGCAGCAAACTTGCAGGGCAAGAATTCTATGGCTACACCTTC.

This CDR3 reads CASSPEETGELFF. For the CDR3, the DNA is TGTGCCAGCAGCCCGGAAGAGACCGGGGAGCTGTTTTTT. V usage is TRBV5-4 and J usage is TRBJ2-2; D is ambiguous. The CDR3 is made up of 13 amino acids. Trimming removed 4 bases at V and 5 bases at J, with 9 bases between. CDR1 is SGHNT, CDR2 YYREEE, per germline (reference sequence).

This clonotype appeared a few times. The J gene is TRBJ1-5, the V gene TRBV6-2 or TRBV6-3, with no clear D. The CDR3 runs 14 residues. Germline V lookup: CDR1 MNHEY, CDR2 SVGEGT. V lost 4 bases and J 5 bases, leaving 12 bases between the germline ends. This CDR3 is CASSSLRIDQPQHF. In DNA form, the CDR3 reads TGTGCCAGCAGTTCCCTCCGGATAGATCAGCCCCAGCATTTT.

The chain employs TRBV12-3 or TRBV12-4 and TRBJ2-1; 14 bases match TRBD2. V shed 6 bases, J shed 5 bases, and the junction held 9 bases outside the gene matches. The CDR3 extends over 17 amino acids. CDR3 residues: CASRRGLAGESDNEQFF. CDR3 bases: TGTGCCAGCAGAAGGGGACTAGCGGGAGAAAGCGACAATGAGCAGTTCTTC.

The genes are TRBV12-3 or TRBV12-4 and TRBJ2-3; 9 nucleotides align to TRBD2. This CDR3 has 16 residues. V shed 6 bases and J 3 bases; nucleotides not matched to a gene: 10. CDR3 sequence (DNA): TGTGCCAGCAGCGGCGGGGGGGCTCTACGAACAGATACGCAGTATTTT. This encodes CASSGGGALRTDTQYF.

The chain recombines TRBV12-3 or TRBV12-4 with TRBJ2-5; tentatively, D is TRBD1 or TRBD2 (7 bases each). V was clipped by 3 bases and J by 5 bases, with 10 bases between them. CDR3 length: 13 residues. The CDR3 region is CASSFQGGETQYF. The CDR3 bases are TGTGCCAGCAGTTTTCAGGGGGGGGAGACCCAGTACTTC.

The sample holds a few counts of this clonotype. V gene TRBV5-6 combines with J gene TRBJ2-3; D assignment may be TRBD1 or TRBD2 (5 bases each). Germline V lookup: CDR1 SGHDT, CDR2 YYEEEE. The V and J ends lost 5 bases and 1 base respectively, with 20 bases between them. CDR3 length: 17 residues. The CDR3 DNA sequence: TGTGCCAGCAGGTCCTCCGGGGCCCCGAGGGGCACAGATACGCAGTATTTT. It yields the protein CASRSSGAPRGTDTQYF.

The chain uses TRBV18 and TRBJ2-3; D possibly corresponds to TRBD2 (6 bases). The V gene lost 6 bases and the J gene lost 4 bases, with 11 bases spanning the gap. The CDR3 runs to 13 residues. Germline CDR1 reads KGHSH; CDR2 reads LQKENI. The CDR3 DNA reads as TGTGCCAGCTCCCGCACGGGGGCAGATACGCAGTATTTT. Protein: CASSRTGADTQYF.

This clonotype was detected a few times. The chain employs TRBV7-2 and TRBJ2-3; D is ambiguous. The germline V gene encodes CDR1 SGHTA and CDR2 FQGNSA. With 5 bases removed from V and 1 base from J, the gap between germline ends came to 16 bases. This CDR3 comprises 16 residues. CDR3 sequence (DNA): TGTGCCAGCAGCCGTGGAATATGGGTTGGCACAGATACGCAGTATTTT. Its translation is CASSRGIWVGTDTQYF.

This clonotype was observed a handful of times. J is TRBJ2-7 and V is TRBV27, with 8 bases identical to TRBD1. The germline gives CDR1 MNHEY, CDR2 SMNVEV (reference sequence). This CDR3 has 14 residues. The V gene end was trimmed by 4 bases and the J gene end by 3 bases; junction bases not matched to a gene: 5. CDR3 sequence: CASSSRDRFYEQYF. CDR3 bases: TGTGCCAGCAGTTCACGGGACAGGTTCTACGAGCAGTACTTC.

The rearrangement joins TRBV29-1 to TRBJ1-5, with D uncertain. This CDR3 is built from 13 residues. The germline V and J ends were trimmed by 5 bases and 4 bases, with 12 bases remaining between them. CDR1 SQVTM and CDR2 ANQGSEA come from the germline V gene. CDR3 in amino acids: CSVIEQQNQPQHF. Written as DNA, the CDR3 is TGCAGCGTTATAGAACAGCAAAATCAGCCCCAGCATTTT.

The chain employs TRBV5-1 and TRBJ1-2; no clear D. CDR3 length: 13 residues. Trimming took off 0 bases at V and 8 bases at J, with 11 bases between the two ends. In germline, CDR1 is SGHRS, CDR2 YFSETQ. The CDR3 is CASSLGAGWGYTF. In DNA form, the CDR3 reads TGCGCCAGCAGCTTGGGCGCTGGTTGGGGCTACACCTTC.

The CDR3 sequence: CASSGMRETQYF. The CDR3 DNA follows: TGTGCCAGCAGCGGAATGCGAGAGACCCAGTACTTC. This rearrangement joins TRBV11-2 to TRBJ2-5; D unresolved. This CDR3 comprises 12 residues. From germline, CDR1 is SGHAT and CDR2 FQNNGV. V gave up 5 bases and J gave up 4 bases, with 8 bases separating them.

CDR3 DNA: TGTGCCAGCAGCGTATCAGCGGGTCAGCCCCAGCATTTT. Translated: CASSVSAGQPQHF. This chain uses TRBV9 with TRBJ1-5, with unresolved D. CDR3 size: 13 residues. Deletions cut 1 base from V and 6 bases from J, with 8 bases between. Germline CDR1 reads SGDLS; CDR2 reads YYNGEE.

This rearrangement joins TRBV5-1 to TRBJ2-5, with 9 nucleotides matching TRBD1. The trim removed 4 bases at V and 6 bases at J, leaving 10 bases unmatched. Germline CDR1 and CDR2: SGHRS and YFSETQ. The CDR3 is 15 amino acids. The CDR3, as DNA: TGCGCCAGCAGCCCCGGGGACAGGGATTTAAAGACCCAGTACTTC. Its protein product is CASSPGDRDLKTQYF.